The 7 T cell receptor beta chains below all came from one sample that was sequenced in a study of CXCR3-negative and CXCR3-positive naive CD8 T cells. Antigen specificity for these receptors is unknown. TRB cDNA was prepared as libraries by UMI-labeled 5' RACE. From its re-call of the 5' RACE reads, TCRdb lists each CDR3 protein once, without DNA. This sample's clone table lists roughly 110,000 distinct CDR3 sequences. Findings and caveats of the study: Hydrophobicity was higher for TRB CDR3s found in CXCR3-positive naive cells than in CXCR3-negative naive cells.

Sequences were obtained from naive CXCR3+ CD8+ T cells from blood. Subset: CD45RO-CCR7+CD27+CD95- naive CD8+ T cells expressing CXCR3 (TNR3+). These receptors were obtained from a human donor in good health. Some clones in this sample may be carry-over from other donors' samples.

V usage is TRBV19 and J usage is TRBJ2-1; TCRdb names TRBD2, which stays unverified in the absence of DNA. Germline-derived CDR1 and CDR2 are LNHDA and SQIVND (reference sequence). The CDR3 has 17 amino acids. The CDR3 loop reads CASSPGAGTSLINEQFF.

The V and J genes are TRBV5-4 and TRBJ2-2; lacking DNA, the TRBD1 call made by TCRdb goes unchecked. The CDR3 extends over 16 amino acids. The germline V gene has CDR1 SGHNT and CDR2 YYREEE (reference sequence). The CDR3 spells CASSLDPQGISGELFF.

The chain joins TRBV20-1 to TRBJ2-2; the D call of TRBD1 rests on TCRdb alone, since no DNA is present to check it. The length of the CDR3 is 13 residues. Germline V lookup: CDR1 DFQATT, CDR2 SNEGSKA (reference sequence). The CDR3 reads CSASPPSTGELFF.

The chain links TRBV7-8 to TRBJ2-2; TCRdb proposes TRBD1, but this gene call is untestable without DNA. This CDR3 has 15 amino acids. Germline V gene data show CDR1 as SGHVS and CDR2 as FQNEAQ. CDR3: CASSLSGGYTGELFF. The entire variable domain, with the rest obtained from reference TRBV7-8 and TRBJ2-2, is as follows: GAGVSQSPRYKVAKRGQDVALRCDPISGHVSLFWYQQALGQGPEFLTYFQNEAQLDKSGLPSDRFFAERPEGSVSTLKIQRTQQEDSAVYLCASSLSGGYTGELFFGEGSRLTVL.

The chain couples TRBV7-2 to TRBJ2-5; lacking DNA, the TRBD1 call made by TCRdb goes unchecked. The germline V gene encodes CDR1 SGHTA and CDR2 FQGNSA. The CDR3 covers 17 residues. The CDR3 region is CASRALGGASAEETQYF.

J is TRBJ1-6 and V is TRBV7-9; the TCRdb call, TRBD1, lacks DNA for checking. The CDR3 runs 13 residues. Germline CDR1 reads SEHNR; CDR2 reads FQNEAQ (reference sequence). CDR3 residues: CASSQTGDSPLHF.

The chain employs TRBV5-1 and TRBJ1-4. Germline loops: CDR1 SGHRS, CDR2 YFSETQ. The CDR3 has 14 amino acids. The CDR3 region is CASSVGLWAEKLFF. The full variable domain, with the rest looked up from reference TRBV5-1 and TRBJ1-4, is KAGVTQTPRYLIKTRGQQVTLSCSPISGHRSVSWYQQTPGQGLQFLFEYFSETQRNKGNFPGRFSGRQFSNSRSEMNVSTLELGDSALYLCASSVGLWAEKLFFGSGTQLSVL.